One TCR beta chain is described in this entry. No antigen is known for it. The length of the CDR3 is 13 residues. CDR1 and CDR2 from the germline V gene are SQVTM and ANQGSEA. The data are from a study of CXCR3-negative and CXCR3-positive naive CD8 T cells. Study-level results: Much lower diversity was found in memory CD8+ cells, while both naive subsets had comparably high diversity.

In preparing the TRB cDNA libraries, 5' RACE with UMI labels was used. TCRdb derives one entry per CDR3 protein from the 5' RACE reads, leaving out DNA. In all, the sample yields roughly 24,000 distinct CDR3 sequences. The sequence was obtained from a human donor in good health. Some clones in this sample may be carry-over from other donors' samples. The V gene is TRBV29-1, the J gene TRBJ2-7; TCRdb calls TRBD1, which cannot be checked without DNA. Input material: memory CD8+ T cells from blood. The CDR3 protein is CSVVPDGAYEQYF.